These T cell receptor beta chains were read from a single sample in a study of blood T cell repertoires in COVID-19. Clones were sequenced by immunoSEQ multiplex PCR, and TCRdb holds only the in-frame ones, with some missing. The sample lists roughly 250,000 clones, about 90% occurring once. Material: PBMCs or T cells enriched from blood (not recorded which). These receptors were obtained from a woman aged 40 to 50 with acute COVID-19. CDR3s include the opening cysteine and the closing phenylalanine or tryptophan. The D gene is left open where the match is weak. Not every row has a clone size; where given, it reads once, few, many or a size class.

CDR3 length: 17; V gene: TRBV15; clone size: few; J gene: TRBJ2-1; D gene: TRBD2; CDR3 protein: CATSRDFTGGRSNEQFF
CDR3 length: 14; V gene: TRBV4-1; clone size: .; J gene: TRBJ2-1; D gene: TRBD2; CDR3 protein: CASSRGTSGIVQFF
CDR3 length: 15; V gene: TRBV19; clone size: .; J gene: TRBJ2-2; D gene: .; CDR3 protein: CASSIDGRGSGELFF
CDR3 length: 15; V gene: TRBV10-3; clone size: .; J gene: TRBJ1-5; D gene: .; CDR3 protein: CAISESSSSNQPQHF
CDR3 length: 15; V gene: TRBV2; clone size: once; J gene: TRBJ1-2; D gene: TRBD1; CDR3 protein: CASKPLRGQTYGYTF
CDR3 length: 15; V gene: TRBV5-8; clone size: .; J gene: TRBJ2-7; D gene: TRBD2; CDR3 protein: CASSPTSGRAREQYF
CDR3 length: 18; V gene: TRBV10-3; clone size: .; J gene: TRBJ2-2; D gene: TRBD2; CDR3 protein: CAITGGNGTSVVTGELFF
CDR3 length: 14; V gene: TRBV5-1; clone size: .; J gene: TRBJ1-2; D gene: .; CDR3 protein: CASSPGAGDSGYTF
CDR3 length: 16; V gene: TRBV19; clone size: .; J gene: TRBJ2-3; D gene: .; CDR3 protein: CASSIGRVEVTDTQYF
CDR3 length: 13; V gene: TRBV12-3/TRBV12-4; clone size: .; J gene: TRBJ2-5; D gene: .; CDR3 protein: CASSPGDQETQYF
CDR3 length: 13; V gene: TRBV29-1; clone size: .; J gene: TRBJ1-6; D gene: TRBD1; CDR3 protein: CSVGTAYNSPLHF
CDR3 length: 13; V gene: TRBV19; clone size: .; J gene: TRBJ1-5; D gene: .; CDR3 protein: CASSLGSNQPQHF
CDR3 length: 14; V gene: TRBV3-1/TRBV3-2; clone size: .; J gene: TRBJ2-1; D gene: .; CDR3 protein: CASSQESLGGGQFF
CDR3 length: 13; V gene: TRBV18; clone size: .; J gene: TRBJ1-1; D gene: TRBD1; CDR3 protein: CATEGQGDTEAFF
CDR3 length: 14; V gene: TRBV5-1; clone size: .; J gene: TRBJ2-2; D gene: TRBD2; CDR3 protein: CASELAGETGELFF
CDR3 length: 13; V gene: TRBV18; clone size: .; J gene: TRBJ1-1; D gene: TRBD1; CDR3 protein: CASSPTGDTEAFF
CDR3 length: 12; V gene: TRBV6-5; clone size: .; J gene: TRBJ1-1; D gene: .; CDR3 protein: CASSRGNTEAFF
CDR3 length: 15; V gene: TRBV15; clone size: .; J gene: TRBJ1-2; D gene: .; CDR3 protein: CATSREKGQTYGYTF
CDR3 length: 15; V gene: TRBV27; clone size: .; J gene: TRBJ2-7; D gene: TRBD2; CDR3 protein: CASSLMGTRAFEQYF
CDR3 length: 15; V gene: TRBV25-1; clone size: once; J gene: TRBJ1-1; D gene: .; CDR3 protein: CASSQTGGLGTEAFF
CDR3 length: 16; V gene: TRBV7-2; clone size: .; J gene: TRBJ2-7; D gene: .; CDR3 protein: CASSPDSTGLSYEQYF
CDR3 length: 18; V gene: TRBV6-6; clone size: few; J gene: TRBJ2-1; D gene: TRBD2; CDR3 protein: CASRRRVAGGINYNEQFF
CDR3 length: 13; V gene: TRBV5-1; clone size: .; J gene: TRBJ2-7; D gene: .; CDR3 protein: CASSLVAGYEQYF
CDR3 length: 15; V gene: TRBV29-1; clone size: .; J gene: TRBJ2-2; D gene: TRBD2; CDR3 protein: CSVEPSGRNTGELFF
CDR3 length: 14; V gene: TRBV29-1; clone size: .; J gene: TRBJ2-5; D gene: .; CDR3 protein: CSVGGRDYQETQYF
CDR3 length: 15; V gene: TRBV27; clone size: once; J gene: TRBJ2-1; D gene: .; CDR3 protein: CASSIPGRGGNEQFF
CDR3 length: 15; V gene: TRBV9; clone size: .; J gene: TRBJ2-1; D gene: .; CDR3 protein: CASSFAGLGSNEQFF
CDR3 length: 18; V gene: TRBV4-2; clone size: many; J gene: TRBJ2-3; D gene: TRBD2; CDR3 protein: CASSQDSGRAVSPDTQYF
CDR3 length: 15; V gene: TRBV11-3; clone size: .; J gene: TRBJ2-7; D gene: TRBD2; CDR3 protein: CASSVSGAHTYEQYF
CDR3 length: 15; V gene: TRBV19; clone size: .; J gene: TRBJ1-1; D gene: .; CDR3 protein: CASSIRSKGGTEAFF
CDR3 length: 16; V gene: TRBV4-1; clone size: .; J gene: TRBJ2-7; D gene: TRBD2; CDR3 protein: CASSQDQLAGRYEQYF
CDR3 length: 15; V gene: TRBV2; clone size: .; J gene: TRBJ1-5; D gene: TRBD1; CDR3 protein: CASSVRTGGTQPQHF
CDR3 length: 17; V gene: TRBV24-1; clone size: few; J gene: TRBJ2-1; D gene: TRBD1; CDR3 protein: CATSDLGRGRGRPEFFF
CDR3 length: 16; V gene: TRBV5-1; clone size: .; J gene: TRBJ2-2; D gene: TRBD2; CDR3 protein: CASSPASGGNTGELFF
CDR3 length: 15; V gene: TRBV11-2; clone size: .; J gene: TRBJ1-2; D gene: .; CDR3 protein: CASRPISGGGYGYTF
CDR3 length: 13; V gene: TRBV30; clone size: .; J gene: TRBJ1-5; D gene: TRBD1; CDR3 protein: CAWSTGESQPQHF
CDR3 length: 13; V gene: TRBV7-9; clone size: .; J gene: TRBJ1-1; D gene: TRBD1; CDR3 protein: CASSQGGNTEAFF
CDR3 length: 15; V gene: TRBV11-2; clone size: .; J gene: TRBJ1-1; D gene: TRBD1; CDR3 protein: CASSLAGTENTEAFF
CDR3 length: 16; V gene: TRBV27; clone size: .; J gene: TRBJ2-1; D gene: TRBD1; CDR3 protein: CASSLSGQSSYNEQFF
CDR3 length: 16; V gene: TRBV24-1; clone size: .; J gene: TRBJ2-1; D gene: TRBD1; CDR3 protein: CATSDGGQGPYNEQFF
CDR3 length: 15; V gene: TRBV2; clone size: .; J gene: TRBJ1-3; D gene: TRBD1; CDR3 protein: CASIGQGLSGNTIYF
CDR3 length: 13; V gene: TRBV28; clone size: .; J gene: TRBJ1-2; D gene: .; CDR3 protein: CASSPDRQGGYTF
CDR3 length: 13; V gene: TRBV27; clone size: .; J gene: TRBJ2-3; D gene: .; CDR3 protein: CASSYYSTDTQYF
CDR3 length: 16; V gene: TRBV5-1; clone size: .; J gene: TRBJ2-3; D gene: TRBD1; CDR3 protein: CASSLAVTRTGDTQYF
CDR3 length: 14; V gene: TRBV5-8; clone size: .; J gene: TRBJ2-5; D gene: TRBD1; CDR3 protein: CASSWGTGQETQYF
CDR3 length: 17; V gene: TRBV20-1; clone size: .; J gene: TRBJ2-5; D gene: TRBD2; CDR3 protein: CSASRGLAGASVETQYF
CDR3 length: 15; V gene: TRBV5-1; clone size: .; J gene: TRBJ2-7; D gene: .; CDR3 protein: CASSSLMAGSGEQYF
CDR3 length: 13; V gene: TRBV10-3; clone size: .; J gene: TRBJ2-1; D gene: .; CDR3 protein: CAISFRGGDEQFF
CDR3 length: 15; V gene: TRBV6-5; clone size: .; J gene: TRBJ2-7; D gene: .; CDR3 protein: CASSRTRDSTYEQYF
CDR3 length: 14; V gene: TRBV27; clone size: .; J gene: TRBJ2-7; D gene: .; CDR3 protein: CASSLAGRPYEQYF
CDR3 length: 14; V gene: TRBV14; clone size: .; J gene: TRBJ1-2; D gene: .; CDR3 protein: CASSHDRSYYGYTF
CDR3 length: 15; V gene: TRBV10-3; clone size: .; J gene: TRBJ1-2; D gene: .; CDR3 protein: CAIIAGAAGNYGYTF
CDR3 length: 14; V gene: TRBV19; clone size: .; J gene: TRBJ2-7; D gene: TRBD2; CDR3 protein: CASSISGTSNEQYF
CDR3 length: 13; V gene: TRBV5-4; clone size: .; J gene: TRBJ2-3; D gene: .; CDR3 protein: CASSSPVSDTQYF
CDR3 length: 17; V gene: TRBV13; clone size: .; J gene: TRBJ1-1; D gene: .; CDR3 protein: CASSLPGGGTMNTEAFF
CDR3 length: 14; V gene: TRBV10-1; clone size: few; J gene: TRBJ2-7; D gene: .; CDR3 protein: CASSEQDMTYEQYF
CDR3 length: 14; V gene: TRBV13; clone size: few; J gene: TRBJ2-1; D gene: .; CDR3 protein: CASSPRLLAEEQFF